The 9 T cell receptor beta chains in this list originate from one sample, sequenced in a study of metastatic and nonmetastatic thyroid tumors. All patients were untreated before thyroid surgery. TCRdb re-called the PCR reads via MiXCR. The data show roughly 61,000 clones, less than 5% seen once. Sequencing was done on a sample of blood. The receptors here all came from a female donor with papillary thyroid cancer or a benign thyroid nodule (not recorded which). Some clones in this sample may be carry-over from other donors' samples.

As regards this clone: A much more abundant neighbour one base away suggests this may be a read error. Other DNA sequences in this sample translate to the same CDR3. The DNA for the CDR3 is TGCGCCAGCAGCCAAGATGGGACAGGGGGGTGGAAACTATTTTTT. Its protein product is CASSQDGTGGWKLFF. V usage is TRBV4-1 and J usage is TRBJ1-4; 11 nucleotides line up with TRBD1. The CDR3 has 15 amino acids. Germline CDR1 reads MGHRA; CDR2 reads YSYEKL.

The gene calls are TRBV6-2 or TRBV6-3 and TRBJ2-2, with 7 nucleotides matching TRBD2. Germline lookup yields CDR1 MNHEY and CDR2 SVGEGT. CDR3 length equals 18 residues. V gave up 6 bases and J gave up 4 bases; unmatched junction bases: 17. CDR3 nucleotide sequence: TGTGCCAGCAGCCCTGGTACTAGCGCGAGATCAAGCACCGGGGAGCTGTTTTTT. The encoded protein is CASSPGTSARSSTGELFF.

This clone was detected ten times or more. The genes are TRBV7-2 and TRBJ2-5, with D perhaps TRBD2 (6 bases). The V end lost 5 bases, the J end lost 3 bases, and 19 bases lay between the germline ends. The CDR3 is made up of 16 amino acids. The germline CDR1 and CDR2 sequences are SGHTA and FQGNSA. In nucleotides, the CDR3 is TGTGCCAGCAGCCAAAGGGAGGTGGAATGGGAAGAGACCCAGTACTTC. This codes for CASSQREVEWEETQYF. Supplemented by reference TRBV7-2 and TRBJ2-5, the full variable domain reads GAGVSQSPSNKVTEKGKDVELRCDPISGHTALYWYRQSLGQGLEFLIYFQGNSAPDKSGLPSDRFSAERTGGSVSTLTIQRTQQEDSAVYLCASSQREVEWEETQYFGPGTRLLVL.

This clone was seen at least ten times. V usage is TRBV5-1 and J usage is TRBJ2-7, with 10 bases identical to TRBD1. V shed 4 bases and J 2 bases; nucleotides not matched to a gene: 3. The CDR3 is 14 residues long. The germline V gene encodes CDR1 SGHRS and CDR2 YFSETQ. Here the CDR3 DNA reads TGCGCCAGCAGCCGCGGACAGGGGGCCTACGAGCAGTACTTC. It codes for CASSRGQGAYEQYF.

The chain couples TRBV6-5 to TRBJ1-6; tentatively, D is TRBD1 (6 bases). This CDR3 region has 16 residues. The germline V gene encodes CDR1 MNHEY and CDR2 SVGAGI. Trimming removed 6 bases at V and 9 bases at J, with 21 bases between. DNA of the CDR3: TGTGCCAGCAGCTACATTGGGGGGGCACGCATTTCACCCCTCCACTTT. Its translation: CASSYIGGARISPLHF.

This clone was counted at least ten times. The genes are TRBV19 and TRBJ2-1, with D tentatively TRBD2 (6 bases). Between the trimmed V and J ends, which lost 6 bases and 7 bases, there was a span of 19 bases. The CDR3 is 15 residues long. CDR1 and CDR2 (germline): LNHDA, SQIVND (reference sequence). The CDR3 nucleotides are TGTGCCAGTAGACCCCTTCGGGGGAGAGGGAATGAGCAGTTCTTC. Translating it yields CASRPLRGRGNEQFF. Full variable domain (outside the CDR3, taken from reference TRBV19 and TRBJ2-1): DGGITQSPKYLFRKEGQNVTLSCEQNLNHDAMYWYRQDPGQGLRLIYYSQIVNDFQKGDIAEGYSVSREKKESFPLTVTSAQKNPTAFYLCASRPLRGRGNEQFFGPGTRLTVL.

This clone was seen a handful of times. Lacking the conserved final phenylalanine or tryptophan, this CDR3 likely reflects a read error. The chain combines TRBV6-1 with TRBJ2-3, with 10 bases identical to TRBD1. The CDR3 is 18 amino acids. Per germline, CDR1 MNHNS and CDR2 SASEGT. CDR3 sequence reads: CASSEAAGTGDVVDTQYL. The CDR3 DNA sequence: TGTGCCAGCAGTGAAGCGGCCGGGACAGGGGATGTCGTGGATACTCAGTATCTT.

Points on this clone: Being one base from a much bigger clone, this may be a read error. Other DNA sequences from this sample encode an identical CDR3 as well. The J gene is TRBJ1-5, the V gene TRBV20-1; 10 bases line up with TRBD1. The germline V gene has CDR1 DFQATT and CDR2 SNEGSKA (reference sequence). V was pared by 1 base and J by 2 bases, with 2 bases of the junction left unmatched. The CDR3 is 15 amino acids. The CDR3: CSARGGTGGNQPQHF. CDR3 coding DNA: TGCAGTGCTAGAGGTGGGACAGGGGGCAATCAGCCCCAGCATTTT.

In this sample, this clone turned up many times. V gene TRBV7-9 combines with J gene TRBJ2-2; D ambiguous. This CDR3 has 14 residues. Trimming left V 3 bases short and J 3 bases short, with 8 bases between. The germline gives CDR1 SEHNR, CDR2 FQNEAQ (reference sequence). The CDR3 sequence: CASSFSGYTGELFF. In DNA, the CDR3 is TGTGCCAGCAGCTTTTCCGGGTACACCGGGGAGCTGTTTTTT.